These T cell receptor beta chains were read from a single sample in a study. Clones were sequenced by immunoSEQ multiplex PCR, and TCRdb holds only the in-frame ones, with some missing. The repertoire consists of approximately 50,000 clones, with over 90% occurring once and the leading ten covering about 10%. The sample comprised PBMCs. The receptors were sampled from a middle-aged man with rheumatoid arthritis. CDR3s include the opening cysteine and the closing phenylalanine or tryptophan.

CDR3 | V
CASSLDWRRTDTQYF | TRBV11-1
CASSFGGQGNEKLFF | TRBV7-9
CASSEWSGGTEAFF | TRBV6-1
CASSLGQSIGYTF | TRBV12-3/TRBV12-4
CASSPTRGSWTEAFF | TRBV7-9
CASSASGRPGSHYGYTF | TRBV7-3
CASSLAGVRNEQFF | TRBV7-9
CASRRGRDTDTQYF | TRBV5-1
CSVEVQKDYEQYF | TRBV29-1
CATSDPGTGSSYNEQFF | TRBV24-1
CASSSKTVLNTEAFF | TRBV9
CASSPGLEWWGYTF | TRBV11-2
CAWSVRGYSNQPQHF | TRBV30
CASSFLGAGGELFF | TRBV7-2
CASSPGGGPYEQYF | TRBV28
CATLPGQFNYGYTF | TRBV6-6
CAISRQGFNTEAFF | TRBV10-3
CASGSHRVSNTGELFF | TRBV5-1
CASSFWTGLGYGYTF | TRBV7-9
CASSMTGSTEAFF | TRBV7-9
CATSDMLTSNTEAFF | TRBV24-1
CASSASGRSRRNEQFF | TRBV2
CASTAAAWGPQHF | TRBV19
CASSDRGLSTDTQYF | TRBV9
CASSPPTGVHEQFF | TRBV18
CASSLTGASTDTQYF | TRBV7-8